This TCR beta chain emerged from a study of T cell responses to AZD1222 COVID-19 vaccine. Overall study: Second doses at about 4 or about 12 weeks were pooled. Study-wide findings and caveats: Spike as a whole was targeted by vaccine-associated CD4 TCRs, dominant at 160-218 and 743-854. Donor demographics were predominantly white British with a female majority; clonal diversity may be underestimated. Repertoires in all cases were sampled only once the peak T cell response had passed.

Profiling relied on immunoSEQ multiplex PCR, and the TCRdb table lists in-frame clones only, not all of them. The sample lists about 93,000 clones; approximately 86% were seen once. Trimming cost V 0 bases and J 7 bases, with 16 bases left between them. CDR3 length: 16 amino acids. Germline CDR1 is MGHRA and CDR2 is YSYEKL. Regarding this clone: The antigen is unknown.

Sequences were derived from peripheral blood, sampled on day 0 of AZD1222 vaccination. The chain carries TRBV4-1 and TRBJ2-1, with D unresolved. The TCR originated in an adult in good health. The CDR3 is CASSQDITAPGNEQFF. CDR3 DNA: TGCGCCAGCAGCCAAGATATAACGGCCCCTGGGAATGAGCAGTTCTTC.